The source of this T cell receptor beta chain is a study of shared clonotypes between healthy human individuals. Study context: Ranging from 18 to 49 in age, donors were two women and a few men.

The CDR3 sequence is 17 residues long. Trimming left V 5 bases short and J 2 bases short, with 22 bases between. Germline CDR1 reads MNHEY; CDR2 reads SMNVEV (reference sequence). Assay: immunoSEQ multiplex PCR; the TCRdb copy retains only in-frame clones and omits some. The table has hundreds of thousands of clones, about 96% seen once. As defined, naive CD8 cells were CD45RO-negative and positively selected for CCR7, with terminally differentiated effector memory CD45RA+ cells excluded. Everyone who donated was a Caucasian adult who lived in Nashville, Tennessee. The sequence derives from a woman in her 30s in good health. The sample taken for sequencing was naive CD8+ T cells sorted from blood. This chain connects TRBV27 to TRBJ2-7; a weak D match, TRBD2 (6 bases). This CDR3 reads CASSTRWVAGTTYEQYF. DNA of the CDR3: TGTGCCAGCAGTACCCGGTGGGTTGCGGGGACCACCTACGAGCAGTACTTC.